This passage covers 15 T cell receptor beta chains from one sample sequenced in a study of cytomegalovirus exposure and HLA in healthy donors. PCR involved 60 Vbeta and 13 Jbeta primers. TCRdb keeps only in-frame clones here, not all; method: immunoSEQ multiplex PCR. The sample includes approximately 160,000 clones, 77% seen only once; the top ten take roughly 2.8%. Sequenced input: PBMCs. The receptors here all came from a woman between 35 and 50 years old in good health and CMV-seropositive.

The chain couples TRBV28 to TRBJ1-2; a possible D gene is TRBD1 (5 bases). The CDR3 loop spans 12 amino acids. Germline CDR1 MDHEN, CDR2 SYDVKM. The V end was cut by 10 bases, the J end by 8 bases, with 17 bases between. The CDR3 DNA follows: TGTGCCATAAGACAGTCCTCTAGGGGCTACACCTTC. Translating gives CAIRQSSRGYTF.

The chain has TRBV6-5 and TRBJ1-3, with a tentative D call TRBD1 (6 bases). V lost 6 bases to trimming and J lost 4 bases, with 16 bases between them. Germline values: CDR1 MNHEY, CDR2 SVGAGI. The CDR3 sequence is 15 residues long. CDR3 sequence: CASRRHRVSGNTIYF. The CDR3 region has the DNA TGTGCCAGCAGACGTCACAGGGTGTCCGGAAACACCATATATTTT.

As regards this clone: One end of the junction does not line up with germline, which may come from a read error. CDR3 coding DNA: TGTGCCAGCAGGCTCCAAACCCTGGGACAGGGGCCCTTCTTC. Residues: CASRLQTLGQGPFF. The rearrangement uses TRBV13 and TRBJ2-7; 10 bases map to TRBD1. Germline V gene sequence: CDR1 PRHDT, CDR2 FYEKMQ (reference sequence). The length of the CDR3 is 14 residues.

CDR3 bases: TGTGCCAGCAGGCTCAACGACAGGGGGCGAGAGCAGTACTTC. This sequence encodes CASRLNDRGREQYF. This chain joins TRBV6-1 and TRBJ2-7; TRBD1 matches 10 bases. CDR1 is MNHNS, CDR2 SASEGT, per germline. The CDR3 sequence is 14 residues long. V lost 6 bases and J lost 7; bases outside the gene matches: 9.

The chain uses TRBV6-5 and TRBJ2-7, with D perhaps matching TRBD1 (6 bases). CDR1 MNHEY and CDR2 SVGAGI come from the germline V gene. The ends were cut back, 7 bases at V and 7 bases at J, with 17 bases in the middle. The CDR3 runs 13 residues. The CDR3 here is CASKTLQGREQYF. CDR3 bases: TGTGCCAGCAAGACACTCCAGGGGCGGGAGCAGTACTTC.

This clone was seen a few times. V gene TRBV5-6 combines with J gene TRBJ1-1; D is unclear. The CDR3 totals 16 residues. The V and J ends lost 3 bases and 0 bases respectively, with 15 bases between them. Looked up from germline, CDR1 is SGHDT and CDR2 is YYEEEE. The CDR3 sequence is CASSSVQLTMNTEAFF. For the CDR3, the DNA is TGTGCCAGCAGCTCTGTACAGCTTACCATGAACACTGAAGCTTTCTTT.

The chain combines TRBV6-1 with TRBJ1-5, with 7 bases lining up with TRBD1. The CDR3 runs 14 residues. Germline CDR1 and CDR2: MNHNS and SASEGT. Germline trimming cut 2 bases from V and 2 bases from J; bases unmatched to any gene: 0. The CDR3 DNA sequence: TGTGCCAGCAGTGAACAGGGGGGCAATCAGCCCCAGCATTTT. Translation: CASSEQGGNQPQHF.

The chain joins TRBV28 to TRBJ1-3; D gene ambiguous. Germline assignment: CDR1 MDHEN and CDR2 SYDVKM. The ends were cut back, 1 base at V and 8 bases at J, with 6 bases in the middle. The length of the CDR3 is 12 residues. The CDR3, as DNA: TGTGCCAGCAGTTTATCCGGAGACACCATATATTTT. Encoded protein: CASSLSGDTIYF.

This chain uses TRBV19 with TRBJ2-1; 10 bases line up with TRBD2. CDR1 and CDR2 (germline): LNHDA, SQIVND (reference sequence). The V segment lost 3 bases and the J segment 8 bases; nucleotides outside the gene matches: 10. This CDR3 spans 16 amino acids. The CDR3 loop is CASSMSRSGGADEQFF. The CDR3 bases are TGTGCCAGTAGTATGAGTAGGAGCGGGGGGGCAGATGAGCAGTTCTTC.

This clone was seen more than once but under ten times. The J gene is TRBJ2-5, the V gene TRBV30; TRBD1 is a possible D gene (6 bases). This CDR3 is 14 amino acids long. The germline V gene has CDR1 GTSNPN and CDR2 SVGIG (reference sequence). Trimming removed 1 base from V and 1 base from J, with 10 bases in between. CDR3 amino acids: CAWSEQGFQETQYF. Written as DNA, the CDR3 is TGTGCCTGGAGTGAACAGGGATTCCAAGAGACCCAGTACTTC.

This clone occurred once. The rearrangement links TRBV7-2 to TRBJ1-1; D is perhaps TRBD1 (5 bases). CDR1 is SGHTA and CDR2 is FQGNSA in the germline V gene. The CDR3 is 13 amino acids. Between the trimmed V and J ends, which lost 6 bases and 1 base, there was a span of 9 bases. The CDR3 DNA sequence: TGTGCCAGCAGTCATGACAGGAACACTGAAGCTTTCTTT. Encoded protein: CASSHDRNTEAFF.

The chain recombines TRBV4-1 with TRBJ2-5, with 9 bases fitting TRBD2. CDR1 and CDR2 from the germline V gene are MGHRA and YSYEKL. V gave up 1 base and J gave up 4 bases; unmatched junction bases: 13. The CDR3 totals 18 residues. The CDR3: CASSQGASGTTTGETQYF. Written as DNA, the CDR3 is TGCGCCAGCAGCCAAGGGGCTAGCGGGACTACAACGGGAGAGACCCAGTACTTC.

This clone was seen more than once but under ten times. This chain links TRBV30 with TRBJ2-7; no reliable D call. Germline assignment: CDR1 GTSNPN and CDR2 SVGIG (reference sequence). Trimming pared 0 bases from V and 0 bases from J, leaving 9 bases between. The CDR3 is 14 residues long. The CDR3 loop is CAWSVPESSYEQYF. DNA for the CDR3: TGTGCCTGGAGTGTACCCGAGAGCTCCTACGAGCAGTACTTC.

In regard to this clone: Its ends do not fully match the called genes, so a read error is possible. CDR3 in DNA: TGTGCCAGCACCTTAGGGAGGACAGGGGATGAAGCTTTCTTT. Translating it yields CASTLGRTGDEAFF. The rearrangement uses TRBV7-8 and TRBJ1-1, with 9 bases lining up with TRBD1. CDR1 SGHVS and CDR2 FQNEAQ come from the germline V gene. This CDR3 spans 14 amino acids.

The chain combines TRBV29-1 with TRBJ2-5, with TRBD2 matching over 10 bases. The CDR3 consists of 11 residues. V lost 6 bases to trimming and J lost 7 bases; unmatched junction nucleotides: 2. The germline gives CDR1 SQVTM, CDR2 ANQGSEA. The CDR3 region is CSVRTSGTQYF. In DNA, the CDR3 is TGCAGCGTCCGGACTAGCGGGACCCAGTACTTC. Filled out from reference TRBV29-1 and TRBJ2-5, the complete variable domain reads SAVISQKPSRDICQRGTSLTIQCQVDSQVTMMFWYRQQPGQSLTLIATANQGSEATYESGFVIDKFPISRPNLTFSTLTVSNMSPEDSSIYLCSVRTSGTQYFGPGTRLLVL.